This passage covers 20 T cell receptor beta chains from one sample sequenced in a study of blood T cell repertoires in COVID-19. Clones were sequenced by immunoSEQ multiplex PCR, and TCRdb holds only the in-frame ones, with some missing. The sample lists about 150,000 clones, about 86% occurring once. Sample: peripheral blood. Receptors originate from a woman between 65 and 79 years old who had recovered from COVID-19.

CDR3 DNA sequence: TGTGCCAGCTCACCTGGGGCCAGCCGGGCAGATACGCAGTATTTT. This codes for CASSPGASRADTQYF. This chain links TRBV18 with TRBJ2-3; D possibly corresponds to TRBD1 (5 bases). CDR1 and CDR2 from the germline V gene are KGHSH and LQKENI. Trimming left V 3 bases short and J 4 bases short, with 14 bases between. The CDR3 runs to 15 residues.

V usage is TRBV7-9 and J usage is TRBJ2-3; tentatively, D is TRBD2 (5 bases). V was shortened by 5 bases and J by 3 bases, with 12 bases between the two germline ends. The CDR3 has 14 amino acids. Germline V CDR1 and CDR2: SEHNR, FQNEAQ (reference sequence). This chain's CDR3 is CASSRLEDTDTQYF. The DNA for the CDR3 is TGTGCCAGCAGCCGGTTGGAGGATACAGATACGCAGTATTTT.

Only a few counts were recorded for this clone. The V and J genes are TRBV5-4 and TRBJ2-7; weak D call: TRBD1 (5 bases). The V gene lost 7 bases and the J gene lost 4 bases, with 18 bases spanning the gap. The CDR3 runs to 14 residues. Germline V gene data show CDR1 as SGHNT and CDR2 as YYREEE (reference sequence). CDR3 protein: CASGTTDTRYEQYF. CDR3 nucleotide sequence: TGTGCCAGCGGAACGACGGACACGCGGTACGAGCAGTACTTC.

The gene calls are TRBV18 and TRBJ2-1, with 10 bases aligning to TRBD2. CDR3 length equals 16 residues. Germline CDR1 and CDR2: KGHSH and LQKENI. V lost 3 bases and J lost 6; bases outside the gene matches: 8. In DNA form, the CDR3 reads TGTGCCAGCTCACCCCAAAGCGGGGGGGCCGGCAATGAGCAGTTCTTC. Translated: CASSPQSGGAGNEQFF.

The rearrangement links TRBV21-1 to TRBJ1-6; TRBD1, the table's D call, lacks a check against the DNA. TRBV21-1 is a known pseudogene. This CDR3 has 18 residues. The CDR3 loop is CASDPRAGLSSYNSPLHF. The CDR3 DNA is TGTGCCAGCGACCCTCGTGCAGGGCTGAGCTCCTATAATTCACCCCTCCACTTT.

The V gene is TRBV9, the J gene TRBJ2-3, with 8 bases fitting TRBD1. The ends lost 4 bases at V and 6 bases at J; junction bases unmatched: 4. Germline CDR1 and CDR2: SGDLS and YYNGEE. This CDR3 is 13 amino acids long. This chain's CDR3 is CASSPRTGDTQYF. The DNA for the CDR3 is TGTGCCAGCAGCCCCCGGACAGGGGATACGCAGTATTTT.

The rearrangement joins TRBV19 to TRBJ1-2; D remains unclear. This CDR3 region has 14 residues. Between the trimmed V and J ends, which lost 1 base and 2 bases, there was a span of 8 bases. CDR1 is LNHDA, CDR2 SQIVND, per germline (reference sequence). This chain's CDR3 is CASSIVGGNYGYTF. The DNA of the CDR3 is TGTGCCAGTAGTATAGTCGGCGGGAACTATGGCTACACCTTC.

V gene TRBV28 combines with J gene TRBJ2-7; 9 positions match TRBD2. Trimming at V came to 7 bases and at J to 7 bases, leaving 14 bases not matched to a gene. CDR3 length: 15 residues. CDR1 MDHEN and CDR2 SYDVKM come from the germline V gene. CDR3 amino acids: CASTPTGTSSKEQYF. Written as DNA, the CDR3 is TGTGCCAGCACCCCAACCGGGACTAGCTCTAAAGAGCAGTACTTC.

The rearrangement joins TRBV4-2 to TRBJ1-6; 9 nucleotides match TRBD1. The junction had 10 bases not matched to a gene; V was cut back by 0 bases and J by 4 bases. The CDR3 is made up of 19 amino acids. Germline V gene lookup returns CDR1 LGHNA and CDR2 YNFKEQ. For the CDR3, the DNA is TGTGCCAGCAGCCAAGAAGGACAGGGGCCAGGCGGGTATAATTCACCCCTCCACTTT. It translates to CASSQEGQGPGGYNSPLHF.

The chain joins TRBV7-8 to TRBJ1-5; TRBD1 aligns across 9 bases. Trimming cost V 5 bases and J 6 bases; bases outside gene matches: 8. Germline V gene sequence: CDR1 SGHVS, CDR2 FQNEAQ. This CDR3 region has 15 residues. The CDR3 DNA follows: TGTGCCAGCAGCACCCGGGACAGGGCGGGTCAGCCCCAGCATTTT. It codes for CASSTRDRAGQPQHF.

V usage is TRBV14 and J usage is TRBJ1-2; D might be TRBD1 (6 bases). V was clipped by 3 bases and J by 5 bases, with 10 bases between them. Per the germline V gene, CDR1 is SGHDN and CDR2 is FVKESK. The CDR3 is 13 residues long. CDR3 sequence: CASSQGAPYGYTF. DNA of the CDR3: TGTGCCAGCAGCCAGGGGGCTCCTTATGGCTACACCTTC.

V usage is TRBV7-3 and J usage is TRBJ2-2; a weak D match, TRBD2 (5 bases). This CDR3 has 16 amino acids. V shed 8 bases and J shed 0 bases, with 16 bases lying between them. Germline lookup yields CDR1 SGHTA and CDR2 FQGTGA. The CDR3 nucleotides are TGTGCCAGCGGCAACCCCGGGAACCCGAACACCGGGGAGCTGTTTTTT. This translates into CASGNPGNPNTGELFF.

The rearrangement uses TRBV7-8 and TRBJ1-2; D remains ambiguous. Deletions cut 3 bases from V and 5 bases from J, with 16 bases between. Germline V CDR1 and CDR2: SGHVS, FQNEAQ. The CDR3 length is 15 residues. For the CDR3, the DNA is TGTGCCAGCAGCTTTTCGGGTGCCAGAAAATATGGCTACACCTTC. It yields the protein CASSFSGARKYGYTF.

This clone was seen ten or more times. This sequence joins TRBV30 and TRBJ1-1; weak D call: TRBD1 (5 bases). The V and J ends lost 0 bases and 5 bases respectively, with 13 bases between them. This CDR3 is 14 amino acids long. Germline-derived CDR1 and CDR2 are GTSNPN and SVGIG (reference sequence). CDR3 sequence: CAWSVGGTPTEAFF. The CDR3 DNA reads as TGTGCCTGGAGTGTGGGGGGGACCCCAACTGAAGCTTTCTTT.

The chain is built from TRBV24-1 and TRBJ2-5, with TRBD2 matching over 15 bases. J lost 4 bases, V lost 3 bases, and 5 bases had no gene match. CDR1 is KGHDR, CDR2 SFDVKD, per germline. This CDR3 is 17 amino acids long. As DNA, the CDR3 is TGTGCCACCAGTGATCGGACTAGCGGGAGGGTCCGAGAGACCCAGTACTTC. Its translation is CATSDRTSGRVRETQYF.

V gene TRBV15 combines with J gene TRBJ2-7; D is possibly TRBD2 (8 bases). The germline V and J ends were trimmed by 0 bases and 3 bases, with 24 bases remaining between them. Germline-derived CDR1 and CDR2 are LNHNV and YYDKDF (reference sequence). The CDR3 sequence is 19 residues long. The CDR3 sequence is CATSRDSLTSAHRGYEQYF. The CDR3 DNA follows: TGTGCCACCAGCAGAGATTCCTTGACTAGCGCCCACAGGGGCTACGAGCAGTACTTC.

The chain joins TRBV27 to TRBJ2-7, with TRBD1 identical over 8 bases. The CDR3 consists of 15 residues. The J segment lost 0 bases and the V segment lost 10 bases, leaving 11 bases of the junction unmatched. Germline V CDR1 and CDR2: MNHEY, SMNVEV (reference sequence). CDR3 bases: TGTGCCACCAAGGACAGGGCCTACGACTCCTACGAGCAGTACTTC. This gives the protein CATKDRAYDSYEQYF.

This clone was seen a single time. The chain links TRBV10-3 to TRBJ2-3; D unclear. CDR1 is ENHRY and CDR2 is SYGVKD in the germline V gene. The V end was cut by 0 bases, the J end by 2 bases, with 6 bases between. The CDR3 is 14 amino acids. The CDR3 reads CAISESAYTDTQYF. CDR3 coding DNA: TGTGCCATCAGTGAGTCAGCCTACACAGATACGCAGTATTTT.

V usage is TRBV6-2 or TRBV6-3 and J usage is TRBJ2-5; no firm D call. Trimming left V 5 bases short and J 7 bases short, with 20 bases between. CDR3 length: 15 amino acids. The germline gives CDR1 MNHEY, CDR2 SVGEGT. CDR3 in DNA: TGTGCCAGCAGTCCCCAGGCACCCCTCGTTGGGACCCAGTACTTC. This translates into CASSPQAPLVGTQYF.

In this sample, this clone turned up many times. The gene calls are TRBV25-1 and TRBJ2-5; no clear D. Per germline, CDR1 MGHDK and CDR2 SYGVNS. The CDR3 extends over 15 amino acids. The V and J ends lost 0 bases and 1 base respectively, with 9 bases between them. This CDR3 reads CASSEYRGSQETQYF. The DNA for the CDR3 is TGTGCCAGCAGTGAATATCGAGGTAGCCAAGAGACCCAGTACTTC.